A single sample gave rise to the 27 T cell receptor beta chains below, sequenced in a study of blood T cell repertoires in COVID-19. Sequencing used immunoSEQ multiplex PCR; TCRdb keeps in-frame clones, though not all of them. The repertoire holds 650,000 to 800,000 clones, with just under 90% as singletons. Sequenced input: peripheral blood. Receptors were obtained from a woman between 18 and 30 years old with acute or convalescent COVID-19.

The CDR3 reads CASITSWGHTEAFF. In DNA, the CDR3 is TGTGCCAGCATCACATCGTGGGGCCACACTGAAGCTTTCTTT. The V gene is TRBV2, the J gene TRBJ1-1, with D possibly being TRBD1 (5 bases). This CDR3 is built from 14 residues. Trimming removed 7 bases at V and 3 bases at J, with 15 bases between. In germline, CDR1 is SNHLY, CDR2 FYNNEI.

The rearrangement links TRBV29-1 to TRBJ1-1; 7 bases line up with TRBD1. The CDR3 is 12 residues long. The germline V gene encodes CDR1 SQVTM and CDR2 ANQGSEA. V shed 2 bases and J 5 bases; nucleotides not matched to a gene: 2. The CDR3 sequence: CSVESRGTEAFF. The CDR3 bases are TGCAGCGTTGAAAGCAGGGGGACTGAAGCTTTCTTT.

This clone appeared a single time. The rearrangement joins TRBV7-8 to TRBJ1-6; TRBD1 matches 10 bases. Germline V gene data show CDR1 as SGHVS and CDR2 as FQNEAQ. The CDR3 loop spans 19 amino acids. After removal of 0 bases from V and 0 bases from J, the junction contained 5 bases not matched to a gene. CDR3 amino acids: CASSLASWTGGSYNSPLHF. CDR3 DNA: TGTGCCAGCAGCTTAGCGAGCTGGACAGGGGGCTCCTATAATTCACCCCTCCACTTT.

CDR3 sequence reads: CASSSYRGEGTGELFF. The CDR3 region has the DNA TGTGCCAGTAGTAGTTACAGGGGAGAGGGCACCGGGGAGCTGTTTTTT. V and J are TRBV19 and TRBJ2-2, with TRBD1 identical over 7 bases. The trim removed 4 bases at V and 4 bases at J, leaving 9 bases unmatched. CDR3 length: 16 residues. Germline V gene sequence: CDR1 LNHDA, CDR2 SQIVND (reference sequence).

V is TRBV3-1 (or the pseudogene TRBV3-2) and J is TRBJ2-7, with D tentatively TRBD1 (5 bases). V lost 0 bases, J lost 4 bases, and 16 bases lay in between. Germline V gene lookup returns CDR1 LGHDT and CDR2 YNNKEL (reference sequence). The CDR3 consists of 16 residues. For the CDR3, the DNA is TGTGCCAGCAGCCAAGAATGGGGCGACAGACCATACGAGCAGTACTTC. This translates into CASSQEWGDRPYEQYF.

The V gene is TRBV6-2 or TRBV6-3, the J gene TRBJ2-2, with 7 bases matching TRBD2. CDR1 is MNHEY and CDR2 is SVGEGT in the germline V gene. Unmatched junction bases numbered 1, after V lost 5 bases and J lost 10 bases. CDR3 size: 11 residues. The CDR3 is CASSGGVELFF. The CDR3 DNA reads as TGTGCCAGCAGTGGGGGGGTGGAGCTGTTTTTT.

The chain carries TRBV6-2 or TRBV6-3 and TRBJ2-2, with D tentatively TRBD2 (6 bases). The CDR3 length is 15 residues. Trimming stripped 6 bases from V and 5 bases from J, with 16 bases between. Germline-derived CDR1 and CDR2 are MNHEY and SVGEGT. CDR3 sequence: CASSPFLRGTGELFF. DNA of the CDR3: TGTGCCAGCAGCCCCTTCCTCCGGGGGACCGGGGAGCTGTTTTTT.

The V call is TRBV28, the J call TRBJ2-7, with a tentative D call TRBD1 (6 bases). Trimming took off 6 bases at V and 9 bases at J, with 18 bases between the two ends. The germline CDR1 and CDR2 sequences are MDHEN and SYDVKM. The CDR3 is 13 residues long. CDR3 in amino acids: CASRPHAGVRQYF. The CDR3, as DNA: TGTGCCAGCAGACCTCATGCAGGGGTTCGGCAGTACTTC.

This clone occurred once. The chain carries TRBV13 and TRBJ2-7; 8 bases line up with TRBD1. The germline gives CDR1 PRHDT, CDR2 FYEKMQ (reference sequence). Trimming took 6 bases from V and 12 from J; bases not matched to a gene: 16. The CDR3 has 14 residues. The CDR3 loop is CASSIRGYAGTGYF. The CDR3 DNA reads as TGTGCCAGCAGTATCCGTGGTTACGCTGGGACAGGGTACTTC.

The gene calls are TRBV12-3 or TRBV12-4 and TRBJ1-1, with a possible D match to TRBD1 (5 bases). Trimming shortened V by 9 bases and J by 3 bases, and 14 bases separated the two germline ends. There are 13 residues in the CDR3. CDR3 loop: CASDTGGDTEAFF. The CDR3 coding sequence is TGTGCCAGTGATACCGGAGGGGACACTGAAGCTTTCTTT.

The V gene is TRBV21-1, the J gene TRBJ1-3. TRBV21-1 is a documented pseudogene. This CDR3 contains 17 residues. As DNA, the CDR3 is TGTGCCAGCAGCCCCCAAAGCGGCCCATTCTCTGGAAACACCATATATTTT. It encodes CASSPQSGPFSGNTIYF.

This chain joins TRBV5-5 and TRBJ2-2, with D possibly being TRBD1 (5 bases). The CDR3 runs 13 residues. The V gene lost 6 bases and the J gene lost 4 bases, with 10 bases spanning the gap. Germline-derived CDR1 and CDR2 are SGHKS and YYEKEE (reference sequence). DNA of the CDR3: TGTGCCAGCACCCGCAGGGTCACCGGGGAGCTGTTTTTT. Protein sequence: CASTRRVTGELFF.

This chain joins TRBV5-1 and TRBJ1-6; D uncertain. Germline loops: CDR1 SGHRS, CDR2 YFSETQ. The CDR3 has 16 amino acids. The V gene lost 5 bases and the J gene lost 10 bases, with 22 bases spanning the gap. The CDR3 nucleotides are TGCGCCAGCAGTGACCCACGGAGCGGTACGGTATCACCCCTCCACTTT. This codes for CASSDPRSGTVSPLHF.

The V and J genes are TRBV11-3 and TRBJ2-5; 10 bases match TRBD1. V trimming: 6 bases; J trimming: 5 bases; junction bases outside the gene matches: 3. The CDR3 sequence is 13 residues long. Germline V gives CDR1 SGHNT, CDR2 YENEEA. The CDR3 protein is CASSDRGLETQYF. The CDR3 nucleotides read TGTGCCAGCAGTGACAGGGGGCTGGAGACCCAGTACTTC.

The V call is TRBV11-1, the J call TRBJ2-7, with D perhaps TRBD1 (5 bases). CDR3 length equals 14 residues. V lost 0 bases to trimming and J lost 5 bases, with 11 bases between them. CDR1 is SGHAT and CDR2 is FQDESV in the germline V gene (reference sequence). CDR3 sequence: CASSLAVSGNEQYF. The CDR3 nucleotides are TGTGCCAGCAGCTTAGCGGTTTCAGGGAACGAGCAGTACTTC.

The chain joins TRBV29-1 to TRBJ2-2, with D uncertain. This CDR3 comprises 13 residues. Germline loops: CDR1 SQVTM, CDR2 ANQGSEA. The V and J ends lost 3 bases and 4 bases respectively, with 9 bases between them. The CDR3 region is CSVDTQVTGELFF. CDR3 DNA sequence: TGCAGCGTTGATACCCAGGTCACCGGGGAGCTGTTTTTT.

CDR3 DNA sequence: TGTGCCAGCAAACCCAGGGGTTCCTACGAGCAGTACTTC. It translates to CASKPRGSYEQYF. The V gene is TRBV19, the J gene TRBJ2-7; D is perhaps TRBD1 (6 bases). This CDR3 comprises 13 residues. The V gene lost 9 bases and the J gene lost 1 base, with 13 bases spanning the gap. Germline V lookup: CDR1 LNHDA, CDR2 SQIVND (reference sequence).

The CDR3 DNA follows: TGTGCCAGTCCGCGCCAGGGATGGGGCAATCAGCCCCAGCATTTT. Residues: CASPRQGWGNQPQHF. This chain links TRBV6-5 with TRBJ1-5; D might be TRBD1 (5 bases). The CDR3 sequence is 15 residues long. Trimming removed 9 bases at V and 2 bases at J, with 17 bases between. Per the germline V gene, CDR1 is MNHEY and CDR2 is SVGAGI.

This chain links TRBV6-5 with TRBJ1-5; TRBD1 might be the D (6 bases). CDR1 is MNHEY and CDR2 is SVGAGI in the germline V gene. There are 16 residues in the CDR3. Trimming removed 0 bases at V and 1 base at J, with 10 bases between. In DNA form, the CDR3 reads TGTGCCAGCAGTTACTCACAGGGTCTAAGCAATCAGCCCCAGCATTTT. Amino acid sequence: CASSYSQGLSNQPQHF.

This chain joins TRBV6-5 and TRBJ2-3, with D maybe TRBD1 (5 bases). Trimming took off 7 bases at V and 3 bases at J, with 14 bases between the two ends. This CDR3 spans 14 amino acids. Germline V lookup: CDR1 MNHEY, CDR2 SVGAGI. In DNA, the CDR3 is TGTGCCAGCATAATGGGGCAGACAACAGATACGCAGTATTTT. This sequence encodes CASIMGQTTDTQYF.

The chain has TRBV5-6 and TRBJ2-7, with 8 bases matching TRBD2. CDR1 and CDR2 from the germline V gene are SGHDT and YYEEEE. There are 14 residues in the CDR3. Trimming took 4 bases from V and 4 from J; bases not matched to a gene: 7. CDR3 region: CASSPTVAGYEQYF. The CDR3 coding sequence is TGTGCCAGCAGCCCCACTGTAGCGGGGTACGAGCAGTACTTC.

This rearrangement joins TRBV13 to TRBJ1-4; D may be TRBD1 (5 bases). Germline V lookup: CDR1 PRHDT, CDR2 FYEKMQ (reference sequence). The CDR3 has 14 residues. V dropped 3 bases and J dropped 4 bases, with 9 bases sitting between them. CDR3 sequence reads: CASSFQGSNEKLFF. The CDR3 region has the DNA TGTGCCAGCAGCTTCCAGGGTAGTAATGAAAAACTGTTTTTT. Full variable domain (rest looked up from reference TRBV13 and TRBJ1-4): AAGVIQSPRHLIKEKRETATLKCYPIPRHDTVYWYQQGPGQDPQFLISFYEKMQSDKGSIPDRFSAQQFSDYHSELNMSSLELGDSALYFCASSFQGSNEKLFFGSGTQLSVL.

V usage is TRBV5-1 and J usage is TRBJ1-1; D is undetermined. Trimming took off 3 bases at V and 1 base at J, with 19 bases between the two ends. Germline assignment: CDR1 SGHRS and CDR2 YFSETQ. The CDR3 is made up of 17 amino acids. This CDR3 is CASSSLRSADRNTEAFF. The DNA of the CDR3 is TGCGCCAGCAGCTCCCTTCGGAGCGCAGATAGGAACACTGAAGCTTTCTTT. The full variable domain, completed using reference TRBV5-1 and TRBJ1-1, is KAGVTQTPRYLIKTRGQQVTLSCSPISGHRSVSWYQQTPGQGLQFLFEYFSETQRNKGNFPGRFSGRQFSNSRSEMNVSTLELGDSALYLCASSSLRSADRNTEAFFGQGTRLTVV.

This chain connects TRBV4-2 to TRBJ2-5; 11 bases line up with TRBD2. The V gene's germline CDR1 is LGHNA and CDR2 YNFKEQ. Trimming removed 4 bases from V and 3 bases from J; junction bases left unmatched: 16. This CDR3 spans 19 amino acids. The CDR3, as DNA: TGTGCCAGCAGCCCCCGCGTTTTAGCGGGGGGGCCAGGGGAAGAGACCCAGTACTTC. Protein: CASSPRVLAGGPGEETQYF.

Written as DNA, the CDR3 is TGTGCCAGCAGCCCCACCTGGACCAGCGGGGGGGCCAAAGGGGAGCTGTTTTTT. It is translated as CASSPTWTSGGAKGELFF. The genes are TRBV11-2 and TRBJ2-2; 10 bases match TRBD2. The trim removed 5 bases at V and 8 bases at J, leaving 17 bases unmatched. CDR1 is SGHAT and CDR2 is FQNNGV in the germline V gene. This CDR3 has 18 amino acids.

V and J are TRBV28 and TRBJ1-5; 7 nucleotides match TRBD1. This CDR3 region has 17 residues. Germline CDR1 MDHEN, CDR2 SYDVKM. Germline trimming cut 4 bases from V and 5 bases from J; bases unmatched to any gene: 14. For the CDR3, the DNA is TGTGCCAGCAGTTCTATCCGCCGACAGGGTTATGATCAGCCCCAGCATTTT. The encoded protein is CASSSIRRQGYDQPQHF.

In its sample, this clone was seen once. The chain recombines TRBV6-6 with TRBJ2-1; a possible D gene is TRBD2 (7 bases). CDR1 and CDR2 (germline): MNHNY, SVGAGI (reference sequence). This CDR3 spans 14 amino acids. V was shortened by 0 bases and J by 10 bases, with 13 bases between the two germline ends. CDR3 sequence reads: CASSYSPPGGEQFF. The CDR3 coding sequence is TGTGCCAGCAGTTACTCCCCCCCGGGGGGCGAGCAGTTCTTC.